The clone carrying this T cell receptor (beta chain) was picked up one time. Its target is not known. Researchers ran the PCR with 60 Vbeta and 13 Jbeta primers. Generated by immunoSEQ multiplex PCR, the TCRdb table keeps only in-frame clones and is missing some. Seen here are 90,000 to 140,000 clones, 75% to 85% observed once, and the top ten hold approximately 2.2%. The data originate from a study of cytomegalovirus exposure and HLA in healthy donors. Germline CDR1 and CDR2: SGHAT and FQNNGV. The CDR3 contains 15 residues. Study-wide points: Solely CMV serostatus was available to characterize immune exposure. Across HLA loci, a later analysis found differing TCR association rates, with DRB1 most and HLA-C fewest. Further analysis was carried out later, and it showed several of the most significant clusters appearing linked to common viral pathogens.

The clonotype originates from a man aged 30-40 years in good health and CMV-seronegative. The chain combines TRBV11-2 with TRBJ2-5; 8 positions match TRBD2. The last part of the DNA fits TRBJ2-7 better; the J call may be wrong. Source material: PBMCs. The CDR3 coding sequence is TGTGCCAGCAGCTTAGGATACGCGGGAGGAGGCGAGCAGTACTTC. It encodes CASSLGYAGGGEQYF.